One and the same sample provided the 30 T cell receptor beta chains below, sequenced in a study of blood T cell repertoires in COVID-19. Assay used: immunoSEQ multiplex PCR; TCRdb lists only in-frame clones, some missing. The repertoire holds 250,000 to 300,000 clones, with around 86% as singletons. The sample consisted of peripheral blood. These receptors all stem from a man between 18 and 35 years old with active or convalescent COVID-19.

The rearrangement links TRBV5-8 to TRBJ2-1; no definite D call. V lost 0 bases and J 4 bases, leaving 11 bases between the germline ends. Germline V gene data show CDR1 as SGHTS and CDR2 as YDEGEE. This CDR3 is 15 amino acids long. CDR3 sequence (DNA): TGTGCCAGCAGCTTGGGAGCTGCTCAATACAATGAGCAGTTCTTC. It encodes CASSLGAAQYNEQFF. Full variable domain (outside the CDR3, taken from reference TRBV5-8 and TRBJ2-1): EAGVTQSPTHLIKTRGQQATLRCSPISGHTSVYWYQQALGLGLQFLLWYDEGEERNRGNFPPRFSGRQFPNYSSELNVNALELEDSALYLCASSLGAAQYNEQFFGPGTRLTVL.

The CDR3 DNA is TGTGCCAGCAGCGCTCAGCGGGAAGCTTTCTTT. Protein: CASSAQREAFF. The V gene is TRBV5-5, the J gene TRBJ1-1; D gene uncertain. The CDR3 runs to 11 residues. V lost 4 bases to trimming and J lost 8 bases, with 9 bases between them. Germline V gene data show CDR1 as SGHKS and CDR2 as YYEKEE (reference sequence).

The rearrangement joins TRBV2 to TRBJ2-7; 10 nucleotides agree with TRBD2. Unmatched junction bases numbered 9, after V lost 3 bases and J lost 4 bases. The CDR3 length is 16 residues. CDR1 SNHLY and CDR2 FYNNEI come from the germline V gene. CDR3 nucleotides: TGTGCCAGCAGTGATTCTAGGGCTAGCGGGGGTTACGAGCAGTACTTC. Translation gives CASSDSRASGGYEQYF.

V is TRBV2 and J is TRBJ1-2; no reliable D call. There are 14 residues in the CDR3. Between the trimmed V and J ends, which lost 3 bases and 0 bases, there was a span of 8 bases. Germline assignment: CDR1 SNHLY and CDR2 FYNNEI. The DNA for the CDR3 is TGTGCCAGCAGTGATCGGGTAGCTAACTATGGCTACACCTTC. It yields the protein CASSDRVANYGYTF.

The gene calls are TRBV7-9 and TRBJ2-5, with D maybe TRBD2 (6 bases). V gave up 4 bases and J gave up 4 bases, with 16 bases separating them. The CDR3 contains 15 residues. CDR1 SEHNR and CDR2 FQNEAQ come from the germline V gene (reference sequence). The CDR3 DNA reads as TGTGCCAGCAGCTCAGGAGGGCACGGATCAGAGACCCAGTACTTC. It yields the protein CASSSGGHGSETQYF. Based on the CDR3 plus reference TRBV7-9 and TRBJ2-5, the full variable domain is DTGVSQNPRHKITKRGQNVTFRCDPISEHNRLYWYRQTLGQGPEFLTYFQNEAQLEKSRLLSDRFSAERPKGSFSTLEIQRTEQGDSAMYLCASSSGGHGSETQYFGPGTRLLVL.

This clone was counted many times. This chain connects TRBV7-2 to TRBJ2-3; D call uncertain. The V and J ends lost 4 bases and 4 bases respectively, with 6 bases between them. There are 12 residues in the CDR3. Germline V gives CDR1 SGHTA, CDR2 FQGNSA. The CDR3, as DNA: TGTGCCAGCAGCTCGGAGCCAGATACGCAGTATTTT. Translation: CASSSEPDTQYF.

The chain carries TRBV2 and TRBJ1-2; D is ambiguous. Germline loops: CDR1 SNHLY, CDR2 FYNNEI. The germline V and J ends were trimmed by 2 bases and 4 bases, with 8 bases remaining between them. The CDR3 sequence is 13 residues long. The CDR3 DNA reads TGTGCCAGCAGTGAAATGAGGATCTATGGCTACACCTTC. This gives the protein CASSEMRIYGYTF.

This chain links TRBV2 with TRBJ2-5, with a tentative D call TRBD2 (7 bases). Trimming shortened V by 2 bases and J by 5 bases, and 18 bases separated the two germline ends. From germline, CDR1 is SNHLY and CDR2 FYNNEI. This CDR3 is built from 16 residues. The CDR3 here is CASSELGGAGVETQYF. The CDR3 DNA reads as TGTGCCAGCAGTGAACTAGGGGGGGCCGGCGTGGAGACCCAGTACTTC.

The J gene is TRBJ2-3, the V gene TRBV19; 7 nucleotides align to TRBD1. Unmatched junction bases numbered 7, after V lost 7 bases and J lost 3 bases. From germline, CDR1 is LNHDA and CDR2 SQIVND (reference sequence). The CDR3 has 14 amino acids. CDR3: CASKRDSGTDTQYF. The CDR3 DNA sequence: TGTGCCAGTAAACGGGACAGTGGTACAGATACGCAGTATTTT.

The CDR3 DNA reads as TGTGCCAGCAGCCTGGTGTTCGGGGGTCAGCCCCAGCATTTT. It specifies CASSLVFGGQPQHF. V and J are TRBV7-2 and TRBJ1-5; maybe TRBD1 (5 bases). Germline V lookup: CDR1 SGHTA, CDR2 FQGNSA. Trimming stripped 5 bases from V and 6 bases from J, with 14 bases between. This CDR3 is built from 14 residues.

CDR3 coding DNA: TGTGCCAGCAGCTGGGGACTAGCGGAGCAGTTCTTC. This translates into CASSWGLAEQFF. V gene TRBV11-2 combines with J gene TRBJ2-1; TRBD2 agrees at 10 bases. Germline CDR1 and CDR2: SGHAT and FQNNGV. Germline trimming cut 4 bases from V and 10 bases from J; bases unmatched to any gene: 1. The CDR3 runs to 12 residues.

V and J are TRBV12-3 or TRBV12-4 and TRBJ2-7, with 8 nucleotides matching TRBD1. The CDR3 loop spans 13 amino acids. V was clipped by 6 bases and J by 6 bases; unmatched bases: 7. CDR3 DNA sequence: TGTGCCAGCAGGGCAGGGGGCGCGGGCGAGCAGTACTTC. As protein: CASRAGGAGEQYF.

The gene calls are TRBV19 and TRBJ1-1, with a weak D call TRBD1 (5 bases). Looked up from germline, CDR1 is LNHDA and CDR2 is SQIVND (reference sequence). The CDR3 contains 14 residues. The germline V and J ends were trimmed by 1 base and 1 base, with 7 bases remaining between them. The CDR3 nucleotides read TGTGCCAGTAGTATAGGCGGACAGAACACTGAAGCTTTCTTT. This translates into CASSIGGQNTEAFF.

The rearrangement links TRBV7-6 to TRBJ2-3; 7 nucleotides align to TRBD1. CDR1 is SGHVS, CDR2 FNYEAQ, per germline. The V gene end was trimmed by 2 bases and the J gene end by 2 bases; junction bases not matched to a gene: 10. The CDR3 spans 17 residues. The DNA for the CDR3 is TGTGCCAGCAGCTTAAGCCCCACAGGGGCCCCCACAGATACGCAGTATTTT. Translated: CASSLSPTGAPTDTQYF.

The chain carries TRBV28 and TRBJ1-2; tentative D call: TRBD1 (5 bases). Germline assignment: CDR1 MDHEN and CDR2 SYDVKM. Deletions cut 6 bases from V and 8 bases from J, with 13 bases between. The CDR3 extends over 12 amino acids. The CDR3 reads CASRGTHRGYTF. As DNA, the CDR3 is TGTGCCAGCAGAGGGACTCATCGGGGCTACACCTTC.

The J gene is TRBJ2-1, the V gene TRBV10-3; 8 nucleotides match TRBD2. CDR1 is ENHRY and CDR2 is SYGVKD in the germline V gene. The CDR3 totals 16 residues. Trimming took 1 base from V and 4 from J; bases not matched to a gene: 6. CDR3 coding DNA: TGTGCCATCAGTGAGTACTCAGCGGGGGAATACAATGAGCAGTTCTTC. It codes for CAISEYSAGEYNEQFF.

V usage is TRBV10-3 and J usage is TRBJ1-2, with 9 bases lining up with TRBD1. The trim removed 8 bases at V and 7 bases at J, leaving 11 bases unmatched. Germline values: CDR1 ENHRY, CDR2 SYGVKD. The CDR3 runs 14 residues. This chain's CDR3 is CAISGGQGNGGYTF. The CDR3 nucleotides are TGTGCCATCTCCGGGGGACAGGGCAATGGTGGCTACACCTTC.

This chain uses TRBV5-5 with TRBJ2-3; no clear D gene. V gave up 4 bases and J gave up 2 bases, with 8 bases separating them. Per the germline V gene, CDR1 is SGHKS and CDR2 is YYEKEE (reference sequence). The CDR3 spans 13 residues. The CDR3, as DNA: TGTGCCAGCAGCATATTATCCACAGATACGCAGTATTTT. Amino acid sequence: CASSILSTDTQYF. The whole variable domain, remainder taken from reference TRBV5-5 and TRBJ2-3, is DAGVTQSPTHLIKTRGQQVTLRCSPISGHKSVSWYQQVLGQGPQFIFQYYEKEERGRGNFPDRFSARQFPNYSSELNVNALLLGDSALYLCASSILSTDTQYFGPGTRLTVL.

This clone was recorded only once. The chain joins TRBV3-1 (or the pseudogene TRBV3-2) to TRBJ2-3, with TRBD1 identical over 7 bases. The CDR3 is made up of 15 amino acids. Germline trimming cut 4 bases from V and 4 bases from J; bases unmatched to any gene: 8. Germline V gene sequence: CDR1 LGHDT, CDR2 YNNKEL (reference sequence). CDR3 in amino acids: CASSPDRVRADTQYF. CDR3 DNA sequence: TGTGCCAGCAGCCCAGACAGGGTACGTGCAGATACGCAGTATTTT.

This chain connects TRBV10-3 to TRBJ1-1; maybe TRBD1 (5 bases). The germline V and J ends were trimmed by 11 bases and 1 base, with 14 bases remaining between them. Germline CDR1 and CDR2: ENHRY and SYGVKD. The CDR3 runs 13 residues. The CDR3: CAVRGLENTEAFF. CDR3 DNA sequence: TGTGCCGTAAGGGGACTGGAGAACACTGAAGCTTTCTTT.

The V gene is TRBV27, the J gene TRBJ2-7, with 12 bases aligning to TRBD2. Germline lookup yields CDR1 MNHEY and CDR2 SMNVEV (reference sequence). With V trimmed by 5 bases and J by 4 bases, 6 bases remained unmatched. The CDR3 extends over 15 amino acids. CDR3: CASSPLTSGSYEQYF. The CDR3 DNA reads TGTGCCAGCAGTCCCCTGACTAGCGGGAGTTACGAGCAGTACTTC.

This chain uses TRBV9 with TRBJ1-1, with TRBD1 identical over 7 bases. Germline values: CDR1 SGDLS, CDR2 YYNGEE. Trimming took 4 bases from V and 5 from J; bases not matched to a gene: 8. There are 14 residues in the CDR3. CDR3 region: CASSIHQGGTEAFF. CDR3 nucleotide sequence: TGTGCCAGCAGCATACATCAGGGGGGTACTGAAGCTTTCTTT.

The chain recombines TRBV6-1 with TRBJ2-3, with TRBD2 matching 8 bases. Trimming took 4 bases from V and 1 from J; bases not matched to a gene: 7. From germline, CDR1 is MNHNS and CDR2 SASEGT. The CDR3 covers 16 residues. The CDR3 nucleotides are TGTGCCAGCAGTGTGAGCGGGGGAGGGGGCACAGATACGCAGTATTTT. This gives the protein CASSVSGGGGTDTQYF.

The CDR3 DNA sequence: TGCGCCTCTCATGAGGGGGAGCCATTCAGCACAGATACGCAGTATTTT. Translation gives CASHEGEPFSTDTQYF. The rearrangement uses TRBV5-1 and TRBJ2-3, with D tentatively TRBD1 (6 bases). Germline CDR1 is SGHRS and CDR2 is YFSETQ. CDR3 length: 16 amino acids. The V gene lost 10 bases and the J gene lost 0 bases, with 21 bases spanning the gap.

The chain uses TRBV6-4 and TRBJ2-6; D remains ambiguous. V dropped 3 bases and J dropped 2 bases, with 5 bases sitting between them. The CDR3 is 14 amino acids. Per germline, CDR1 MRHNA and CDR2 SNTAGT. The CDR3 sequence: CASSESTGANVLTF. DNA for the CDR3: TGTGCCAGCAGTGAGAGTACTGGGGCCAACGTCCTGACTTTC.

V and J are TRBV12-3 or TRBV12-4 and TRBJ1-2, with 7 positions matching TRBD1. This CDR3 has 12 residues. The trim removed 6 bases at V and 7 bases at J, leaving 5 bases unmatched. CDR3 coding DNA: TGTGCCAGCAGCTCAAGGGGGCTTGGCTACACCTTC. It codes for CASSSRGLGYTF.

The CDR3 DNA sequence: TGTGCCAGTACACAGGGCCATGACTCTGGAAACACCATATATTTT. Translated, it gives CASTQGHDSGNTIYF. The chain has TRBV19 and TRBJ1-3; D is perhaps TRBD1 (6 bases). Trimming stripped 7 bases from V and 0 bases from J, with 13 bases between. The V gene's germline CDR1 is LNHDA and CDR2 SQIVND (reference sequence). This CDR3 is 15 amino acids long.

The count of this clone is one. The V and J genes are TRBV25-1 and TRBJ2-1; TRBD2 matches at 8 bases. The CDR3 extends over 13 amino acids. CDR1 is MGHDK, CDR2 SYGVNS, per germline. Trimming took 8 bases from V and 4 from J; bases not matched to a gene: 4. CDR3 coding DNA: TGTGCCAGCCGGGAGGGGCCTTACAATGAGCAGTTCTTC. Protein product: CASREGPYNEQFF.

The chain joins TRBV7-9 to TRBJ1-4; TRBD1 matches at 9 bases. The germline V gene encodes CDR1 SEHNR and CDR2 FQNEAQ (reference sequence). The V segment lost 0 bases and the J segment 7 bases; nucleotides outside the gene matches: 9. This CDR3 has 17 amino acids. For the CDR3, the DNA is TGTGCCAGCAGCTTAGCACAGGGGGCGGGTTTCGGTGAAAAACTGTTTTTT. Amino acid sequence: CASSLAQGAGFGEKLFF.

Note on this clone: Other nucleotide sequences in the sample specify the same CDR3. This chain uses TRBV7-3 with TRBJ2-3, with 9 positions matching TRBD2. CDR3 length equals 16 residues. J lost 6 bases, V lost 2 bases, and 9 bases had no gene match. Germline V gives CDR1 SGHTA, CDR2 FQGTGA. The CDR3 bases are TGTGCCAGCAGCTTAGAAGGAGCGGGGGGACTGGATACGCAGTATTTT. This translates into CASSLEGAGGLDTQYF. Variable domain in full (rest from reference TRBV7-3 and TRBJ2-3): GAGVSQTPSNKVTEKGKYVELRCDPISGHTALYWYRQSLGQGPEFLIYFQGTGAADDSGLPNDRFFAVRPEGSVSTLKIQRTERGDSAVYLCASSLEGAGGLDTQYFGPGTRLTVL.